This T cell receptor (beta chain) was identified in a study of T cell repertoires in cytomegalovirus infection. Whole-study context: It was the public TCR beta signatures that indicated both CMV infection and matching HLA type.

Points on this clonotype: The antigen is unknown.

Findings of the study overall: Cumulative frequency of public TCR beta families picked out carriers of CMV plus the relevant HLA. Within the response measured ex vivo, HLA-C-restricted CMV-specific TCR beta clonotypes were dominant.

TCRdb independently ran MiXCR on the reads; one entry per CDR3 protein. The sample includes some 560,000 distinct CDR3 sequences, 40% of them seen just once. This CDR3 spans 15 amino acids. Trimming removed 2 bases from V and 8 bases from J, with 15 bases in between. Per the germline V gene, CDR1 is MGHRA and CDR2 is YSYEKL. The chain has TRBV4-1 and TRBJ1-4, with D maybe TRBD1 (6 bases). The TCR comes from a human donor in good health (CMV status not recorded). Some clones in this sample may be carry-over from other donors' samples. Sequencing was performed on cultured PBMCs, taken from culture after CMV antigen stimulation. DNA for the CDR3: TGCGCCAGCAGCCAATCCCACAGGGTGGGGGAAAAACTGTTTTTT. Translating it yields CASSQSHRVGEKLFF.